Presented here are 14 T cell receptor beta chains from one specimen sequenced in a study of cytomegalovirus exposure and HLA in healthy donors. It was with 60 Vbeta and 13 Jbeta primers that the PCR ran. TCRdb's table, derived via immunoSEQ multiplex PCR, lists solely in-frame clones and lacks some. The table includes under 200,000 clones, 65% to 90% detected once. The sample consisted of PBMCs. The receptors here all came from a woman in her 30s in good health and CMV-seronegative.

The chain carries TRBV6-1 and TRBJ1-5, with a possible D match to TRBD1 (5 bases). V was cut by 3 bases and J by 5 bases, with 17 bases left in between. CDR1 and CDR2 from the germline V gene are MNHNS and SASEGT. There are 16 residues in the CDR3. CDR3 loop: CASSESDRGSYQPQHF. CDR3 nucleotide sequence: TGTGCCAGCAGTGAGTCCGATCGGGGGTCATATCAGCCCCAGCATTTT.

The V gene is TRBV6-5, the J gene TRBJ1-1; possibly TRBD1 for D (5 bases). V was cut by 4 bases and J by 10 bases, with 25 bases left in between. The germline V gene encodes CDR1 MNHEY and CDR2 SVGAGI. The CDR3 has 16 residues. In DNA form, the CDR3 reads TGTGCCAGCAGTTTGGACACCTACCTTATGATTGGTGGAGCTTTCTTT. It translates to CASSLDTYLMIGGAFF.

CDR3 sequence reads: CASSRMTGEDTQYF. For the CDR3, the DNA is TGTGCCAGCAGCCGCATGACAGGGGAAGATACGCAGTATTTT. This chain links TRBV27 with TRBJ2-3; 8 bases match TRBD1. V lost 6 bases to trimming and J lost 5 bases; unmatched junction nucleotides: 7. The CDR3 consists of 14 residues. Per germline, CDR1 MNHEY and CDR2 SMNVEV (reference sequence).

This clone occurred once. The gene calls are TRBV7-9 and TRBJ1-1; D perhaps matches TRBD1 (6 bases). V lost 2 bases, J lost 4 bases, and 17 bases lay in between. Germline CDR1 reads SEHNR; CDR2 reads FQNEAQ (reference sequence). This CDR3 comprises 16 residues. The CDR3 region has the DNA TGTGCCAGCAGCTTATCCGGACAGACAAGGACCACTGAAGCTTTCTTT. It codes for CASSLSGQTRTTEAFF.

This sequence joins TRBV28 and TRBJ1-5; tentative D call: TRBD1 (6 bases). Trimming removed 2 bases at V and 1 base at J, with 9 bases between. CDR1 is MDHEN, CDR2 SYDVKM, per germline. The length of the CDR3 is 15 residues. CDR3 DNA sequence: TGTGCCAGCAGTTTAGGGGGGGCCAGCAATCAGCCCCAGCATTTT. It translates to CASSLGGASNQPQHF.

The chain has TRBV6-4 and TRBJ2-1; a weak D match, TRBD2 (6 bases). The V end was cut by 0 bases, the J end by 8 bases, with 20 bases between. From germline, CDR1 is MRHNA and CDR2 SNTAGT. The CDR3 consists of 17 residues. Written as DNA, the CDR3 is TGTGCCAGCAGTGACTCTGGTTTAGTGGCGGGAACTCATGAGCAGTTCTTC. It codes for CASSDSGLVAGTHEQFF.

The chain joins TRBV2 to TRBJ2-5; unclear D gene. This CDR3 is built from 10 residues. CDR1 is SNHLY and CDR2 is FYNNEI in the germline V gene. Trimming cost V 8 bases and J 5 bases, with 6 bases left between them. The CDR3 bases are TGTGCCAGCTTGAGGGAGACCCAGTACTTC. Its translation is CASLRETQYF. The variable domain in full, with the rest retrieved from reference TRBV2 and TRBJ2-5, is EPEVTQTPSHQVTQMGQEVILRCVPISNHLYFYWYRQILGQKVEFLVSFYNNEISEKSEIFDDQFSVERPDGSNFTLKIRSTKLEDSAMYFCASLRETQYFGPGTRLLVL.

This clone came up a few times. This chain joins TRBV5-1 and TRBJ1-4; 11 nucleotides align to TRBD1. The V gene end was trimmed by 4 bases and the J gene end by 7 bases; junction bases not matched to a gene: 6. Germline values: CDR1 SGHRS, CDR2 YFSETQ. The CDR3 contains 15 residues. CDR3 nucleotides: TGCGCCAGCAGCGGCGAGGGACAGGGGGTTGAAAAACTGTTTTTT. Its protein is CASSGEGQGVEKLFF.

This rearrangement joins TRBV5-1 to TRBJ2-7; TRBD2 agrees at 7 bases. J was trimmed by 6 bases and V by 4 bases; bases with no gene match: 19. There are 17 residues in the CDR3. Germline V lookup: CDR1 SGHRS, CDR2 YFSETQ. In nucleotides, the CDR3 is TGCGCCAGCAGCAGGGCGATGGGCGGGGGAGGGATCGGCGAGCAGTACTTC. It is translated as CASSRAMGGGGIGEQYF.

CDR3 in DNA: TGTGCCAGCAGTGTTGGAGGGGCTGGCTCGGGCTATGGCTACACCTTC. As protein: CASSVGGAGSGYGYTF. The chain has TRBV6-1 and TRBJ1-2; maybe TRBD1 (5 bases). The CDR3 covers 16 residues. Between the trimmed V and J ends, which lost 4 bases and 4 bases, there was a span of 19 bases. The germline gives CDR1 MNHNS, CDR2 SASEGT.

The sample holds one count of this clone. This rearrangement joins TRBV5-1 to TRBJ2-5, with D possibly TRBD1 on 6 matching bases. Looked up from germline, CDR1 is SGHRS and CDR2 is YFSETQ. This CDR3 region has 13 residues. V was trimmed by 5 bases and J by 3 bases, leaving 11 bases between them. In DNA, the CDR3 is TGCGCCAGCAGTCTAAGGACAGAAGAGACCCAGTACTTC. Protein sequence: CASSLRTEETQYF.

This chain connects TRBV4-1 to TRBJ2-1; D perhaps matches TRBD2 (6 bases). This CDR3 spans 16 amino acids. CDR1 is MGHRA, CDR2 YSYEKL, per germline. Between the trimmed V and J ends, which lost 0 bases and 5 bases, there was a span of 14 bases. CDR3 sequence: CASSQEGGESHNEQFF. Here the CDR3 DNA reads TGCGCCAGCAGCCAAGAGGGCGGGGAATCCCACAATGAGCAGTTCTTC.

This sequence joins TRBV7-9 and TRBJ1-5; D is perhaps TRBD1 (5 bases). Germline V lookup: CDR1 SEHNR, CDR2 FQNEAQ (reference sequence). The CDR3 length is 16 residues. The V end lost 5 bases, the J end lost 0 bases, and 14 bases lay between the germline ends. The CDR3 spells CASSPTTEISNQPQHF. The CDR3 region has the DNA TGTGCCAGCAGCCCTACGACAGAAATTAGCAATCAGCCCCAGCATTTT. The full variable domain, with the rest looked up from reference TRBV7-9 and TRBJ1-5, is DTGVSQNPRHKITKRGQNVTFRCDPISEHNRLYWYRQTLGQGPEFLTYFQNEAQLEKSRLLSDRFSAERPKGSFSTLEIQRTEQGDSAMYLCASSPTTEISNQPQHFGDGTRLSIL.

The V gene is TRBV7-3, the J gene TRBJ2-2, with D possibly TRBD2 on 5 matching bases. Germline CDR1 SGHTA, CDR2 FQGTGA. V lost 4 bases, J lost 6 bases, and 9 bases lay in between. The CDR3 covers 13 residues. Here the CDR3 DNA reads TGTGCCAGCAGCTCTTCCGGGGCCGGGGAGCTGTTTTTT. It encodes CASSSSGAGELFF.